One and the same sample provided the 16 T cell receptor beta chains below, sequenced in a study of human T cells and chemical hapten exposure. The time point: healthy volunteer bleed at 6 weeks. The template was total RNA from unfractionated whole blood. TCRdb fed the RACE reads into MiXCR, producing one record per CDR3 protein. The data show some 65,000 distinct CDR3 sequences, around 6.1% seen once. Sequences were obtained from whole blood. The receptors derive from a female donor in good health. Some clones in this sample may be carry-over from other donors' samples.

The sample holds many counts of this clonotype. This chain connects TRBV5-4 to TRBJ1-1; TRBD1 agrees at 8 bases. CDR1 and CDR2 from the germline V gene are SGHNT and YYREEE (reference sequence). The CDR3 has 17 amino acids. V gave up 0 bases and J gave up 2 bases; unmatched junction bases: 9. The CDR3 spells CASSLAPGQDFNTEAFF. The DNA of the CDR3 is TGTGCCAGCAGCTTGGCCCCGGGACAGGACTTTAACACTGAAGCTTTCTTT. Full variable domain (remainder filled in from reference TRBV5-4 and TRBJ1-1): ETGVTQSPTHLIKTRGQQVTLRCSSQSGHNTVSWYQQALGQGPQFIFQYYREEENGRGNFPPRFSGLQFPNYSSELNVNALELDDSALYLCASSLAPGQDFNTEAFFGQGTRLTVV.

This clonotype was observed at least ten times. This chain joins TRBV6-2 or TRBV6-3 and TRBJ2-1, with D maybe TRBD2 (5 bases). Trimming cost V 2 bases and J 4 bases, with 18 bases left between them. Germline CDR1 reads MNHEY; CDR2 reads SVGEGT. There are 17 residues in the CDR3. Here the CDR3 DNA reads TGTGCCAGCAGTTACACCTTCGGACTCTGGGCTTACAATGAGCAGTTCTTC. This encodes CASSYTFGLWAYNEQFF.

This clonotype was counted a few times. The rearrangement links TRBV9 to TRBJ1-6; tentative D call: TRBD1 (5 bases). V was clipped by 0 bases and J by 8 bases, with 12 bases between them. Germline V gene lookup returns CDR1 SGDLS and CDR2 YYNGEE. This CDR3 has 15 amino acids. In DNA, the CDR3 is TGTGCCAGCAGCGTAGGTGGGGGGGGGGATTCACCCCTCCACTTT. Translated, it gives CASSVGGGGDSPLHF. Filled out from reference TRBV9 and TRBJ1-6, the complete variable domain reads DSGVTQTPKHLITATGQRVTLRCSPRSGDLSVYWYQQSLDQGLQFLIQYYNGEERAKGNILERFSAQQFPDLHSELNLSSLELGDSALYFCASSVGGGGDSPLHFGNGTRLTVT.

The chain links TRBV12-3 or TRBV12-4 to TRBJ1-2; D gene uncertain. The CDR3 has 14 amino acids. The germline V and J ends were trimmed by 5 bases and 0 bases, with 10 bases remaining between them. CDR3 residues: CASSAVGSNYGYTF. The CDR3 bases are TGTGCCAGCAGTGCGGTTGGTTCTAACTATGGCTACACCTTC.

In this sample, this clonotype turned up a few times. The chain employs TRBV14 and TRBJ2-3, with D hard to call. This CDR3 has 14 residues. Germline CDR1 and CDR2: SGHDN and FVKESK. V lost 4 bases to trimming and J lost 5 bases, with 13 bases between them. The CDR3 sequence is CASSPLRLGDTQYF. CDR3 nucleotides: TGTGCCAGCAGCCCCCTGCGACTGGGAGATACGCAGTATTTT.

This clonotype was seen repeatedly, ten times or more. The chain carries TRBV7-8 and TRBJ2-3; 7 nucleotides align to TRBD1. CDR1 is SGHVS and CDR2 is FQNEAQ in the germline V gene. The CDR3 has 14 residues. Trimming at V came to 4 bases and at J to 4 bases, leaving 5 bases not matched to a gene. CDR3 coding DNA: TGTGCCAGCAGCTCAAACAGGGGAGCAGATACGCAGTATTTT. It translates to CASSSNRGADTQYF.

The rearrangement uses TRBV4-3 and TRBJ1-4; 8 bases are a match to TRBD1. This CDR3 is built from 21 residues. Germline V CDR1 and CDR2: LGHNA, YSLEER. J gave up 0 bases and V 0 bases, and 15 bases lay outside the gene matches. The CDR3 DNA is TGCGCCAGCAGCCAAGACCCCCCGGGACAGGTGGTAGGAGCAACTAATGAAAAACTGTTTTTT. Its translation is CASSQDPPGQVVGATNEKLFF.

This clonotype was detected a few times. This rearrangement joins TRBV3-1 to TRBJ1-4, with a tentative D call TRBD1 (5 bases). CDR3 size: 13 residues. The V gene's germline CDR1 is LGHDT and CDR2 YNNKEL (reference sequence). V was cut by 0 bases and J by 7 bases, with 6 bases left in between. In DNA form, the CDR3 reads TGTGCCAGCAGCCAAGATGGGGGTGAAAAACTGTTTTTT. Protein: CASSQDGGEKLFF.

V gene TRBV28 combines with J gene TRBJ2-5; the match to TRBD2 covers 8 bases. With V trimmed by 2 bases and J by 5 bases, 7 bases remained unmatched. This CDR3 contains 15 residues. CDR1 MDHEN and CDR2 SYDVKM come from the germline V gene. The CDR3 bases are TGTGCCAGCAGTTTAATACGGGAGGGAGAGGAGACCCAGTACTTC. This sequence encodes CASSLIREGEETQYF. Together with reference TRBV28 and TRBJ2-5, the CDR3 gives the full variable domain: DVKVTQSSRYLVKRTGEKVFLECVQDMDHENMFWYRQDPGLGLRLIYFSYDVKMKEKGDIPEGYSVSREKKERFSLILESASTNQTSMYLCASSLIREGEETQYFGPGTRLLVL.

This clonotype was recorded many times. V usage is TRBV4-1 and J usage is TRBJ1-5; D not resolved. Trimming shortened V by 0 bases and J by 0 bases, and 12 bases separated the two germline ends. This CDR3 is built from 17 residues. Per the germline V gene, CDR1 is MGHRA and CDR2 is YSYEKL. The CDR3 nucleotides read TGCGCCAGCAGCCAAGAACCCGCAATATATAGCAATCAGCCCCAGCATTTT. It codes for CASSQEPAIYSNQPQHF.

The table lists this clonotype with a few counts. The chain couples TRBV12-3 or TRBV12-4 to TRBJ2-6; D gene uncertain. The CDR3 extends over 15 amino acids. Trimming took off 6 bases at V and 1 base at J, with 10 bases between the two ends. Written as DNA, the CDR3 is TGTGCCAGCAGCCGGACCGAGTCTGGGGCCAACGTCCTGACTTTC. Protein product: CASSRTESGANVLTF.

This clonotype was counted a few times. The chain combines TRBV28 with TRBJ1-3; D not certain. CDR3 length equals 14 residues. Germline CDR1 and CDR2: MDHEN and SYDVKM. V dropped 1 base and J dropped 2 bases, with 6 bases sitting between them. The CDR3 DNA follows: TGTGCCAGCAGTTTATCCGGGGCTGGAAACACCATATATTTT. This translates into CASSLSGAGNTIYF.

The sample holds a few counts of this clonotype. V and J are TRBV2 and TRBJ1-5; possible D gene TRBD1, 5 bases. This CDR3 region has 15 residues. Trimming left V 4 bases short and J 0 bases short, with 10 bases between. Germline CDR1 and CDR2: SNHLY and FYNNEI. This CDR3 reads CASSGTGTSNQPQHF. CDR3 DNA sequence: TGTGCCAGCAGTGGAACAGGAACTAGCAATCAGCCCCAGCATTTT.

In its sample, this clonotype was seen a few times. The V gene is TRBV5-1, the J gene TRBJ1-6; 8 positions match TRBD1. V lost 4 bases and J lost 10; bases outside the gene matches: 7. The length of the CDR3 is 14 residues. CDR1 is SGHRS and CDR2 is YFSETQ in the germline V gene. CDR3 protein: CASSRGQGRSPLHF. CDR3 in DNA: TGCGCCAGCAGCCGTGGACAGGGAAGGTCACCCCTCCACTTT. The full variable domain, in which reference TRBV5-1 and TRBJ1-6 provide the parts outside the CDR3, is KAGVTQTPRYLIKTRGQQVTLSCSPISGHRSVSWYQQTPGQGLQFLFEYFSETQRNKGNFPGRFSGRQFSNSRSEMNVSTLELGDSALYLCASSRGQGRSPLHFGNGTRLTVT.

At least ten counts were recorded for this clonotype. The V call is TRBV4-2, the J call TRBJ2-7; TRBD2 matches at 11 bases. CDR3 length equals 16 residues. Germline V lookup: CDR1 LGHNA, CDR2 YNFKEQ. V was pared by 0 bases and J by 6 bases, with 7 bases of the junction left unmatched. Written as DNA, the CDR3 is TGTGCCAGCAGCCAAGAGGTAGCGGGAGGGAGTAGCGAGCAGTACTTC. Translated: CASSQEVAGGSSEQYF.

This clonotype showed up many times. The CDR3 loop reads CASTTQVRKFF. The CDR3 DNA follows: TGTGCCAGCACCACGCAGGTCAGGAAGTTCTTC. The V and J genes are TRBV28 and TRBJ2-1, with D unresolved. V was trimmed by 7 bases and J by 14 bases, leaving 15 bases between them. From germline, CDR1 is MDHEN and CDR2 SYDVKM. This CDR3 comprises 11 residues.